This T cell receptor (beta chain) originates from a study of blood T cell repertoires in COVID-19. Study at large: COVID-19 samples, acute and convalescent, were from the United States, Italy and Spain. PBMCs, B-cell-depleted T cells, or T cells were the source of the cDNA or gDNA that made up the material.

V gave up 4 bases and J gave up 2 bases; unmatched junction bases: 3. This CDR3 has 14 amino acids. The germline gives CDR1 SGHRS, CDR2 YFSETQ. As originally analysed: Quantification of nucleated cells was approximated via reference gene primer amplification. This table comes from immunoSEQ multiplex PCR, and its TCRdb copy is limited to in-frame clones, with some not included. V and J calls and clone size follow that table, whereas D and trimming were derived from the DNA. In the table there are 100,000 or so clones, 80% to 90% of which are singletons. The TCR was taken from a woman aged 70-85 years with acute or convalescent COVID-19. This chain links TRBV5-1 with TRBJ1-2; TRBD1 agrees at 9 bases. Sequencing was performed on peripheral blood. As DNA, the CDR3 is TGCGCCAGCAGCCCGACAGGGGGAAACTATGGCTACACCTTC. Its translation: CASSPTGGNYGYTF.